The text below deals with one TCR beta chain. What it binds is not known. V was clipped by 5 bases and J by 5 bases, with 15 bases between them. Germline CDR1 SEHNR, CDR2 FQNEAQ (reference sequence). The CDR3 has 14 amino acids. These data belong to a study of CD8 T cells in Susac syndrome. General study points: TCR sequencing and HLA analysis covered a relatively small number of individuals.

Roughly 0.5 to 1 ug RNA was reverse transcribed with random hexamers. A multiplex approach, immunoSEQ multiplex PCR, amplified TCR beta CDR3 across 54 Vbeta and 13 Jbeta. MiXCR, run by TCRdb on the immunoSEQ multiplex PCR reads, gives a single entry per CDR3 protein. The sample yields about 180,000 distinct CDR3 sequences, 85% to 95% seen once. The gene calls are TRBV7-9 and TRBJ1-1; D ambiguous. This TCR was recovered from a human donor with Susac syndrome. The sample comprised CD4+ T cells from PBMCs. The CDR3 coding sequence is TGTGCCAGCAGCCAAGGGAGAGTGGAGACTGAAGCTTTCTTT. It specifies CASSQGRVETEAFF.